The 12 T cell receptor beta chains below were found in one sample sequenced in a study of T cells after yellow fever vaccination. Each CDR3 protein gets one entry after TCRdb re-called the 5' RACE reads with MiXCR. The sample has about 150,000 distinct CDR3 sequences; 6.6% are singletons. The source was CD4+ T cells sorted from PBMCs, collected 10 days after the yellow fever booster vaccination. The receptors originated from a man aged 25-45 years who received the YFV17D yellow fever vaccine.

This clonotype was picked up a small number of times. The chain has TRBV4-2 and TRBJ2-5, with 8 bases identical to TRBD2. The CDR3 is 14 amino acids. V lost 4 bases and J lost 5; bases outside the gene matches: 6. CDR1 and CDR2 from the germline V gene are LGHNA and YNFKEQ. DNA of the CDR3: TGTGCCAGCAGCCGGCTGACGGGAGGGGAGACCCAGTACTTC. Encoded protein: CASSRLTGGETQYF.

This clonotype was picked up a small number of times. The chain uses TRBV10-3 and TRBJ2-7; D remains ambiguous. CDR3 length: 13 amino acids. Germline CDR1 is ENHRY and CDR2 is SYGVKD. V was cut by 8 bases and J by 6 bases, with 17 bases left in between. CDR3 residues: CAIGSQEVGEQYF. As DNA, the CDR3 is TGTGCCATCGGCTCGCAAGAGGTCGGCGAGCAGTACTTC.

This clonotype was counted at least ten times. The gene calls are TRBV6-5 and TRBJ1-1; D gene uncertain. The CDR3 is 13 residues long. The germline V and J ends were trimmed by 3 bases and 1 base, with 6 bases remaining between them. CDR1 and CDR2 (germline): MNHEY, SVGAGI. The CDR3 nucleotides read TGTGCCAGCAGTTATGGGAAGAACACTGAAGCTTTCTTT. This codes for CASSYGKNTEAFF.

This clonotype has ten or more counts. V is TRBV20-1 and J is TRBJ2-7; D is uncertain. The V and J ends lost 6 bases and 1 base respectively, with 10 bases between them. Germline-derived CDR1 and CDR2 are DFQATT and SNEGSKA (reference sequence). The CDR3 is made up of 12 amino acids. As DNA, the CDR3 is TGCAGTGCAAGGGCCCCATCCTACGAGCAGTACTTC. This encodes CSARAPSYEQYF.

The rearrangement joins TRBV12-3 or TRBV12-4 to TRBJ2-5; D possibly corresponds to TRBD1 (6 bases). CDR3 size: 15 residues. The germline V and J ends were trimmed by 5 bases and 2 bases, with 15 bases remaining between them. The CDR3 protein is CASSPLGHGQETQYF. In DNA, the CDR3 is TGTGCCAGCAGTCCCCTGGGACACGGACAAGAGACCCAGTACTTC.

As concerns this clonotype: A much larger clone differs from this one at a single base, so this may be a read error. This sequence joins TRBV20-1 and TRBJ1-6, with TRBD1 as a possible D gene (5 bases). Germline values: CDR1 DFQATT, CDR2 SNEGSKA (reference sequence). Trimming removed 2 bases from V and 10 bases from J, with 21 bases in between. This CDR3 spans 16 amino acids. This CDR3 reads CSARSQSGAGLSPLHF. CDR3 nucleotide sequence: TGCAGTGCTAGATCTCAGTCCGGGGCAGGGTTGTCACCCCTCCACTTT.

This clonotype appeared a few times. The chain combines TRBV20-1 with TRBJ2-1; 10 bases match TRBD2. CDR3 size: 14 residues. The germline V gene encodes CDR1 DFQATT and CDR2 SNEGSKA (reference sequence). Trimming removed 5 bases from V and 8 bases from J; junction bases left unmatched: 9. The CDR3 reads CSAFLAGVFDEQFF. The CDR3 region has the DNA TGCAGTGCTTTTCTAGCGGGAGTGTTCGATGAGCAGTTCTTC.

This clonotype was detected ten times or more. The V gene is TRBV11-2, the J gene TRBJ2-1; 14 bases are a match to TRBD2. The CDR3 totals 16 residues. Germline CDR1 reads SGHAT; CDR2 reads FQNNGV. The V segment lost 1 base and the J segment 10 bases; nucleotides outside the gene matches: 6. CDR3 nucleotides: TGTGCCAGCAGCTTAGTTGGGACTAGCGGGAGCAGGGAGCAGTTCTTC. Its translation is CASSLVGTSGSREQFF.

For the CDR3, the DNA is TGCACCAGCAGCCAAGGGCTAGCGGACTACAATGAGCAGTTCTTC. This codes for CTSSQGLADYNEQFF. The rearrangement joins TRBV1 to TRBJ2-1; the table's D call, TRBD2, was not checked against the DNA. TRBV1 constitutes a pseudogene. The CDR3 length is 15 residues.

On this clonotype itself: This could be a read error, since a much larger clone is one nucleotide away. The V and J genes are TRBV20-1 and TRBJ2-1; TRBD1 matches 7 bases. The CDR3 runs to 16 residues. Germline CDR1 reads DFQATT; CDR2 reads SNEGSKA (reference sequence). The CDR3 region is CIDTAGTASSYNEQFF. The CDR3 DNA reads as TGCATTGATACAGCCGGGACAGCTAGCTCCTACAATGAGCAGTTCTTC.

The sample holds many counts of this clonotype. J is TRBJ2-3 and V is TRBV7-2; D remains ambiguous. CDR1 is SGHTA and CDR2 is FQGNSA in the germline V gene. V lost 6 bases, J lost 5 bases, and 18 bases lay in between. The CDR3 loop spans 15 amino acids. The CDR3 coding sequence is TGTGCCAGCAGTTATCCGGGCCCCCTGAGAGATACGCAGTATTTT. It yields the protein CASSYPGPLRDTQYF.

This clonotype was counted many times. The CDR3 region is CASSQDAGPRRNIQYF. For the CDR3, the DNA is TGCGCCAGCAGCCAAGATGCGGGACCCAGGCGGAACATTCAGTACTTC. The V gene is TRBV4-3, the J gene TRBJ2-4, with D perhaps matching TRBD2 (6 bases). CDR1 and CDR2 (germline): LGHNA, YSLEER. V was clipped by 0 bases and J by 7 bases, with 16 bases between them. The CDR3 length is 16 residues.